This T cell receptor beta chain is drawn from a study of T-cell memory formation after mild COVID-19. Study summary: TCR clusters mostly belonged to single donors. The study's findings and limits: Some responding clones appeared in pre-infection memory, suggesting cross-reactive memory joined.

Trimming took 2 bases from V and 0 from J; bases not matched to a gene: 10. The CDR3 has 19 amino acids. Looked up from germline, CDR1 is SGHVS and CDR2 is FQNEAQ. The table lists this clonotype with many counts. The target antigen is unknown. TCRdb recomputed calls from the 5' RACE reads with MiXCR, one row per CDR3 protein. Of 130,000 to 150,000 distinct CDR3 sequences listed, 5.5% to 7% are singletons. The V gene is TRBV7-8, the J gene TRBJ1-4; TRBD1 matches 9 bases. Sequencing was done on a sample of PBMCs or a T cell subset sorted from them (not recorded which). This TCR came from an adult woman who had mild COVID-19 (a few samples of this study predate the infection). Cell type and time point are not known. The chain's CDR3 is CASSLPLDRGLTTNEKLFF. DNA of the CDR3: TGTGCCAGCAGCTTACCTCTTGACAGGGGGTTGACAACTAATGAAAAACTGTTTTTT.